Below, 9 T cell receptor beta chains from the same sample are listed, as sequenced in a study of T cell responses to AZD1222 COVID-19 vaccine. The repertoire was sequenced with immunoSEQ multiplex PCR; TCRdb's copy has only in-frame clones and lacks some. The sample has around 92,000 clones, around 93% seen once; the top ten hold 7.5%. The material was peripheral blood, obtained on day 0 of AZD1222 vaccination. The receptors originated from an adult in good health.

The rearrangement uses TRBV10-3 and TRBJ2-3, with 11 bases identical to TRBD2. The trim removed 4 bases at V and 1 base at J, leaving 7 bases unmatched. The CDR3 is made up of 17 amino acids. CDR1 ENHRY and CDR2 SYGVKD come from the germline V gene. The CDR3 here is CAISGLAGLPGTDTQYF. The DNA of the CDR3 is TGTGCCATCAGTGGACTAGCGGGACTCCCTGGCACAGATACGCAGTATTTT.

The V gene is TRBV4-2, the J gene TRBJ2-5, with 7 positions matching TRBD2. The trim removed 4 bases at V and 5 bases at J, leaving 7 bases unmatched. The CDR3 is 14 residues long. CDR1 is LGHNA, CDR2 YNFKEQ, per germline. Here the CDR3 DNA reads TGTGCCAGCAGCCGCGGGAGCGTGACGGAGACCCAGTACTTC. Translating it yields CASSRGSVTETQYF.

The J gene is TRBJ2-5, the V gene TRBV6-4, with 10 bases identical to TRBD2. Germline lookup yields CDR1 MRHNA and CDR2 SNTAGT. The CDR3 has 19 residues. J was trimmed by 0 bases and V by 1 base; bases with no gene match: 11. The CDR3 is CASSDCPSGRYQDQETQYF. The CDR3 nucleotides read TGTGCCAGCAGTGACTGCCCTAGCGGGAGATATCAGGACCAAGAGACCCAGTACTTC.

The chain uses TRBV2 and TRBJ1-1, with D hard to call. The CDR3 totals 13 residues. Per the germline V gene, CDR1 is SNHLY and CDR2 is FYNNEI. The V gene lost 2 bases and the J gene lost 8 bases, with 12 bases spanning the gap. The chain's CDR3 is CASSELVGQEAFF. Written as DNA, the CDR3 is TGTGCCAGCAGTGAACTAGTTGGGCAAGAAGCTTTCTTT.

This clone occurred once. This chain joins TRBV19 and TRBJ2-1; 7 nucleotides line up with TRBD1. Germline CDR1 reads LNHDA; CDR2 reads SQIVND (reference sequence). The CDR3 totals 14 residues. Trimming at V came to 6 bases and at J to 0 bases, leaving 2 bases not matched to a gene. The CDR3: CASRGQSSYNEQFF. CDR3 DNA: TGTGCCAGTAGGGGACAGAGCTCCTACAATGAGCAGTTCTTC.

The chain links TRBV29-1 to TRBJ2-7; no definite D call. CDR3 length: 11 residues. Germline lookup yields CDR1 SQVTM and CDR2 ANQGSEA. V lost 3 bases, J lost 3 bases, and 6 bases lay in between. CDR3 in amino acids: CSVDVSYEQYF. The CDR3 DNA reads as TGCAGCGTTGATGTAAGCTACGAGCAGTACTTC.

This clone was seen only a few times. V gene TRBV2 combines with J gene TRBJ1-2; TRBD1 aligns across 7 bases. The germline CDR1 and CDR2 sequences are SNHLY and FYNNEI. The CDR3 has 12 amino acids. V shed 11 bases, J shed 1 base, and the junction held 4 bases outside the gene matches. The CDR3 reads CAGGQSNYGYTF. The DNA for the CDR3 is TGTGCCGGGGGACAGAGTAACTATGGCTACACCTTC.

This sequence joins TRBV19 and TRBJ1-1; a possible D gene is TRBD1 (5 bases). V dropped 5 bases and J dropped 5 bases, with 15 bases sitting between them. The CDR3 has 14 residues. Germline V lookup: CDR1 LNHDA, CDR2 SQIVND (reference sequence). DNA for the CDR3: TGTGCCAGTAGTCGTTCAGGGCGCGGGACTGAAGCTTTCTTT. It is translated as CASSRSGRGTEAFF.

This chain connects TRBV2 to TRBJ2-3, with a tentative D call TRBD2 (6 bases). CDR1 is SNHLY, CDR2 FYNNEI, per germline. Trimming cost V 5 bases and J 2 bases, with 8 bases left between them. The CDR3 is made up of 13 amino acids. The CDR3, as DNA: TGTGCCAGCAGTCGGGACTTCACAGATACGCAGTATTTT. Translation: CASSRDFTDTQYF.